These 29 T cell receptor beta chains came from one sample sequenced in a study of beta chain features in type 1 diabetes. The authors reverse transcribed all of the isolated RNA, so sequencing captured expressed TCRB transcripts. The repertoire was sequenced with immunoSEQ multiplex PCR; TCRdb's copy has only in-frame clones and lacks some. The sample contains 300,000 to 450,000 clones, 10% to 15% of which appear only once. The sequencing input was naive CD4+ T cells from blood. The origin of the receptors is a man between 18 and 35 years old in good health.

This clone was seen more than once but under ten times. The chain is built from TRBV28 and TRBJ2-7; 10 bases align to TRBD2. The CDR3 runs to 15 residues. The junction had 9 bases not matched to a gene; V was cut back by 5 bases and J by 5 bases. Per the germline V gene, CDR1 is MDHEN and CDR2 is SYDVKM. The CDR3 loop reads CASSHRAGGPHEQYF. CDR3 sequence (DNA): TGTGCCAGCAGTCATAGAGCGGGAGGGCCCCACGAGCAGTACTTC.

The sample holds a few counts of this clone. This chain uses TRBV7-2 with TRBJ1-5; 9 bases match TRBD1. The CDR3 sequence is 15 residues long. With V trimmed by 3 bases and J by 2 bases, 2 bases remained unmatched. CDR1 SGHTA and CDR2 FQGNSA come from the germline V gene. CDR3 residues: CASSLTGGGNQPQHF. The CDR3 DNA sequence: TGTGCCAGCAGCTTGACAGGGGGAGGCAATCAGCCCCAGCATTTT. Drawing the rest from reference TRBV7-2 and TRBJ1-5, the complete variable domain is GAGVSQSPSNKVTEKGKDVELRCDPISGHTALYWYRQSLGQGLEFLIYFQGNSAPDKSGLPSDRFSAERTGGSVSTLTIQRTQQEDSAVYLCASSLTGGGNQPQHFGDGTRLSIL.

The chain recombines TRBV28 with TRBJ2-6; 8 bases are a match to TRBD1. The CDR3 is 17 residues long. Germline values: CDR1 MDHEN, CDR2 SYDVKM. After removal of 5 bases from V and 1 base from J, the junction contained 7 bases not matched to a gene. CDR3 sequence: CASSTRQGLSGANVLTF. DNA for the CDR3: TGTGCCAGCAGTACCCGACAGGGGCTGTCTGGGGCCAACGTCCTGACTTTC. Complete variable domain (other parts from reference TRBV28 and TRBJ2-6): DVKVTQSSRYLVKRTGEKVFLECVQDMDHENMFWYRQDPGLGLRLIYFSYDVKMKEKGDIPEGYSVSREKKERFSLILESASTNQTSMYLCASSTRQGLSGANVLTFGAGSRLTVL.

V usage is TRBV28 and J usage is TRBJ2-1; possible D gene TRBD1, 6 bases. The germline CDR1 and CDR2 sequences are MDHEN and SYDVKM. V lost 4 bases to trimming and J lost 9 bases, with 10 bases between them. The CDR3 runs 12 residues. The CDR3 DNA follows: TGTGCCAGCAGTTCACAGGGTCTTGAGCAGTTCTTC. Encoded protein: CASSSQGLEQFF.

This clone has more than one count but fewer than ten. V gene TRBV2 combines with J gene TRBJ2-5; 8 positions match TRBD1. Germline assignment: CDR1 SNHLY and CDR2 FYNNEI. V trimming: 5 bases; J trimming: 5 bases; junction bases outside the gene matches: 4. The CDR3 runs to 13 residues. DNA for the CDR3: TGTGCCAGCAGTTTTCACAGGGGGGAGACCCAGTACTTC. Protein: CASSFHRGETQYF.

This clone has more than one count but fewer than ten. At one of its ends the junction is not consistent with the germline gene, which may arise from a read error. V gene TRBV5-1 combines with J gene TRBJ2-4, with TRBD2 matching over 16 bases. Germline lookup yields CDR1 SGHRS and CDR2 YFSETQ. This CDR3 spans 14 amino acids. In DNA form, the CDR3 reads TGCGCCAGCAGCCGTGGGACTAGCGGGGGGGTTACACACTTC. This translates into CASSRGTSGGVTHF.

This clone was counted a few times. The rearrangement uses TRBV7-2 and TRBJ1-5; D possibly corresponds to TRBD1 (5 bases). The germline V and J ends were trimmed by 1 base and 0 bases, with 10 bases remaining between them. Germline loops: CDR1 SGHTA, CDR2 FQGNSA. This CDR3 spans 16 amino acids. The CDR3 here is CASSLVSGHSNQPQHF. In nucleotides, the CDR3 is TGTGCCAGCAGCTTAGTATCAGGGCATAGCAATCAGCCCCAGCATTTT. The whole variable domain, filled in from reference TRBV7-2 and TRBJ1-5, reads GAGVSQSPSNKVTEKGKDVELRCDPISGHTALYWYRQSLGQGLEFLIYFQGNSAPDKSGLPSDRFSAERTGGSVSTLTIQRTQQEDSAVYLCASSLVSGHSNQPQHFGDGTRLSIL.

The chain couples TRBV29-1 to TRBJ1-1; D gene ambiguous. Germline-derived CDR1 and CDR2 are SQVTM and ANQGSEA. Trimming cost V 6 bases and J 3 bases, with 11 bases left between them. CDR3 length equals 12 residues. Written as DNA, the CDR3 is TGCAGCGTGGCGGGCACTTACACTGAAGCTTTCTTT. Translated, it gives CSVAGTYTEAFF.

This chain links TRBV2 with TRBJ1-2; TRBD1 is a possible D gene (6 bases). Germline CDR1 and CDR2: SNHLY and FYNNEI. The CDR3 is 15 residues long. Trimming stripped 7 bases from V and 4 bases from J, with 19 bases between. The CDR3 region is CASTIHRQELYGYTF. The CDR3 DNA follows: TGTGCCAGCACCATTCATAGACAGGAACTCTATGGCTACACCTTC.

Only a few counts were recorded for this clone. The V gene is TRBV6-5, the J gene TRBJ2-2, with D hard to call. Germline V gives CDR1 MNHEY, CDR2 SVGAGI. The CDR3 runs 14 residues. The V and J ends lost 6 bases and 1 base respectively, with 9 bases between them. The CDR3 sequence: CASSYLVNTGELFF. DNA for the CDR3: TGTGCCAGCAGCTACCTAGTGAACACCGGGGAGCTGTTTTTT.

Only a few counts were recorded for this clone. CDR3 residues: CATSSRNGDRQPQHF. The DNA for the CDR3 is TGTGCCACCAGCAGTCGCAACGGGGACAGGCAGCCCCAGCATTTT. The genes are TRBV15 and TRBJ1-5; 8 bases fit TRBD1. Germline-derived CDR1 and CDR2 are LNHNV and YYDKDF (reference sequence). Unmatched junction bases numbered 8, after V lost 3 bases and J lost 7 bases. The CDR3 covers 15 residues.

This clone has a handful of counts. V and J are TRBV29-1 and TRBJ2-7; D perhaps matches TRBD1 (5 bases). The V end lost 4 bases, the J end lost 3 bases, and 16 bases lay between the germline ends. The CDR3 runs to 14 residues. Per the germline V gene, CDR1 is SQVTM and CDR2 is ANQGSEA. The CDR3 protein is CSVVISTDLYEQYF. CDR3 coding DNA: TGCAGCGTTGTTATTTCGACAGACCTCTACGAGCAGTACTTC.

This clone has a handful of counts. The chain has TRBV5-1 and TRBJ2-1, with 15 bases aligning to TRBD2. Germline CDR1 and CDR2: SGHRS and YFSETQ. Germline trimming cut 0 bases from V and 9 bases from J; bases unmatched to any gene: 4. The CDR3 contains 16 residues. CDR3 residues: CASSLGTSGRASEQFF. CDR3 DNA: TGCGCCAGCAGCTTGGGGACTAGCGGGAGGGCCTCTGAGCAGTTCTTC.

This clone was seen more than once but under ten times. The V gene is TRBV5-1, the J gene TRBJ1-1; D remains ambiguous. This CDR3 comprises 15 residues. The germline V gene encodes CDR1 SGHRS and CDR2 YFSETQ. V was clipped by 4 bases and J by 1 base, with 14 bases between them. CDR3 bases: TGCGCCAGCAGCCGATACGACGCGGGGAACACTGAAGCTTTCTTT. Translation gives CASSRYDAGNTEAFF.

V is TRBV5-1 and J is TRBJ1-1, with D uncertain. Trimming cost V 0 bases and J 0 bases, with 9 bases left between them. Looked up from germline, CDR1 is SGHRS and CDR2 is YFSETQ. CDR3 length equals 15 residues. The CDR3 region is CASSLVAGLNTEAFF. CDR3 DNA: TGCGCCAGCAGCTTGGTAGCGGGATTGAACACTGAAGCTTTCTTT.

In the case of this clone: The same CDR3 can be traced to other DNA sequences in this sample. The chain has TRBV7-2 and TRBJ2-5; D uncertain. Per germline, CDR1 SGHTA and CDR2 FQGNSA. Trimming took off 5 bases at V and 2 bases at J, with 9 bases between the two ends. The CDR3 runs to 13 residues. This chain's CDR3 is CASSQERQETQYF. DNA of the CDR3: TGTGCCAGCAGCCAGGAAAGACAAGAGACCCAGTACTTC.

In this sample, this clone turned up a few times. The chain couples TRBV6-5 to TRBJ2-7; TRBD1 matches at 7 bases. V dropped 5 bases and J dropped 6; count of bases not matched to a gene: 7. CDR1 is MNHEY, CDR2 SVGAGI, per germline. This CDR3 spans 13 amino acids. The CDR3 here is CASSDRVTREQYF. CDR3 sequence (DNA): TGTGCCAGCAGTGACAGGGTTACTCGCGAGCAGTACTTC.

The CDR3 DNA is TGTGCCAGCTCCCAGGGCCCTGGGGCCAACGTCCTGACTTTC. Encoded protein: CASSQGPGANVLTF. The chain carries TRBV6-4 and TRBJ2-6; possibly TRBD1 for D (5 bases). V was shortened by 8 bases and J by 2 bases, with 10 bases between the two germline ends. Germline values: CDR1 MRHNA, CDR2 SNTAGT. This CDR3 is built from 14 residues.

The V call is TRBV7-9, the J call TRBJ2-4; 10 bases agree with TRBD2. J lost 3 bases, V lost 3 bases, and 8 bases had no gene match. Germline assignment: CDR1 SEHNR and CDR2 FQNEAQ (reference sequence). This CDR3 has 17 residues. In DNA form, the CDR3 reads TGTGCCAGCAGCTTCCGATATGGGACTAGCGTCAAAAACATTCAGTACTTC. Translation: CASSFRYGTSVKNIQYF.

The V and J genes are TRBV5-1 and TRBJ2-1; possibly TRBD2 for D (6 bases). CDR1 SGHRS and CDR2 YFSETQ come from the germline V gene. CDR3 length equals 17 residues. V was trimmed by 5 bases and J by 6 bases, leaving 24 bases between them. CDR3 bases: TGCGCCAGCAGAACCCTGCGGGGCGGTGTTGGCTTCAATGAGCAGTTCTTC. Its translation is CASRTLRGGVGFNEQFF. Supplemented by reference TRBV5-1 and TRBJ2-1, the full variable domain reads KAGVTQTPRYLIKTRGQQVTLSCSPISGHRSVSWYQQTPGQGLQFLFEYFSETQRNKGNFPGRFSGRQFSNSRSEMNVSTLELGDSALYLCASRTLRGGVGFNEQFFGPGTRLTVL.

This clone occurred a few times. V and J are TRBV7-2 and TRBJ1-6, with 9 bases fitting TRBD1. This CDR3 is 16 amino acids long. Germline lookup yields CDR1 SGHTA and CDR2 FQGNSA. The ends lost 0 bases at V and 10 bases at J; junction bases unmatched: 7. The CDR3 sequence is CASSLAGGTGPSPLHF. DNA for the CDR3: TGTGCCAGCAGCTTAGCGGGGGGGACAGGGCCATCACCCCTCCACTTT.

This clone was detected only a few times. The chain uses TRBV5-4 and TRBJ2-2; maybe TRBD2 (6 bases). CDR1 is SGHNT, CDR2 YYREEE, per germline (reference sequence). The CDR3 is 17 residues long. Trimming left V 1 base short and J 4 bases short, with 17 bases between. The CDR3 bases are TGTGCCAGCAGCTTGCTGATTACTTCGCGGGGCACCGGGGAGCTGTTTTTT. Its translation: CASSLLITSRGTGELFF.

The rearrangement joins TRBV6-5 to TRBJ2-7; D remains unclear. The germline V gene encodes CDR1 MNHEY and CDR2 SVGAGI. V gave up 0 bases and J gave up 3 bases, with 12 bases separating them. The CDR3 totals 15 residues. The chain's CDR3 is CASSYSFSFGYEQYF. The CDR3 nucleotides are TGTGCCAGCAGTTACTCGTTCAGTTTTGGCTACGAGCAGTACTTC.

As concerns this clone: The sample carries other DNA sequences with the same CDR3. The rearrangement joins TRBV9 to TRBJ2-2, with 9 bases matching TRBD2. V lost 2 bases and J lost 3; bases outside the gene matches: 2. CDR1 SGDLS and CDR2 YYNGEE come from the germline V gene. This CDR3 comprises 15 residues. CDR3 coding DNA: TGTGCCAGCAGCGTTAGCGGGGGAGACACCGGGGAGCTGTTTTTT. Encoded protein: CASSVSGGDTGELFF.

V is TRBV28 and J is TRBJ1-2, with TRBD1 matching over 12 bases. The CDR3 consists of 17 residues. V shed 6 bases, J shed 4 bases, and the junction held 12 bases outside the gene matches. Per the germline V gene, CDR1 is MDHEN and CDR2 is SYDVKM. This CDR3 reads CASRATGTGGASYGYTF. Written as DNA, the CDR3 is TGTGCCAGCAGAGCCACCGGGACAGGGGGCGCTAGCTATGGCTACACCTTC.

This clone was recorded a few times. This chain uses TRBV7-2 with TRBJ2-3, with 8 bases lining up with TRBD1. Germline V gives CDR1 SGHTA, CDR2 FQGNSA. The CDR3 is made up of 15 amino acids. The junction had 8 bases not matched to a gene; V was cut back by 5 bases and J by 4 bases. The CDR3 region is CASSPTGVRADTQYF. In nucleotides, the CDR3 is TGTGCCAGCAGCCCGACAGGGGTTAGGGCAGATACGCAGTATTTT.

The chain is built from TRBV11-3 and TRBJ2-7; a possible D gene is TRBD1 (5 bases). The CDR3 contains 13 residues. Trimming stripped 3 bases from V and 8 bases from J, with 14 bases between. Germline assignment: CDR1 SGHNT and CDR2 YENEEA. CDR3 nucleotides: TGTGCCAGCAGCTTTGGCAGGGCAAGCCAGCAGTACTTC. This translates into CASSFGRASQQYF.

This clone was detected only a few times. This specimen includes other DNA sequences encoding the same CDR3. The V call is TRBV5-4, the J call TRBJ1-2; TRBD1 might be the D (5 bases). The V gene's germline CDR1 is SGHNT and CDR2 YYREEE (reference sequence). This CDR3 is 13 amino acids long. Trimming left V 1 base short and J 2 bases short, with 6 bases between. The CDR3 sequence is CASSLQGNYGYTF. CDR3 in DNA: TGTGCCAGCAGCTTGCAGGGAAACTATGGCTACACCTTC.

This clone was seen more than once but under ten times. This chain joins TRBV18 and TRBJ2-3; TRBD1 aligns across 7 bases. There are 15 residues in the CDR3. Per germline, CDR1 KGHSH and CDR2 LQKENI. J lost 1 base, V lost 8 bases, and 9 bases had no gene match. The CDR3 here is CASLNTGVGTDTQYF. The CDR3 DNA reads TGTGCCAGCCTAAATACAGGGGTTGGCACAGATACGCAGTATTTT.